The text below deals with one T cell receptor beta chain. Its specificity is not known. Noted treatment: about 20 received Ad26.COV2.S at low or high dose, single or two shots; about 5 received placebo; per-sample allocation not given. At day 63 after the first vaccine or placebo injection, samples were drawn. The germline CDR1 and CDR2 sequences are KGHSH and LQKENI. The CDR3 runs to 16 residues. Trimming stripped 8 bases from V and 1 base from J, with 17 bases between. Sequenced by immunoSEQ multiplex PCR; TCRdb stores in-frame clones only, minus some. Found here are roughly 500,000 clones, roughly 89% of them singletons; the top ten hold over 2.5%. The data belong to a study of Ad26.COV2.S vaccination and SARS-CoV-2 variants. Study information: Once or twice, 56 days apart, Ad26.COV2.S was delivered intramuscularly.

General study points: Spike-specific CD8+ and CD4+ T cell responses reportedly showed substantial breadth after vaccination.

The sample consisted of peripheral blood, taken in a trial of Ad26.COV2.S vaccine versus placebo. The chain uses TRBV18 and TRBJ2-2; D might be TRBD1 (6 bases). This sequence originates from a person between 18 and 65 years old who received the Ad26.COV2.S COVID-19 vaccine or a placebo. The CDR3, as DNA: TGTGCCAGCCCAGCCATACAGGGTTGGAACACCGGGGAGCTGTTTTTT. This sequence encodes CASPAIQGWNTGELFF. The full variable domain, with the rest looked up from reference TRBV18 and TRBJ2-2, is NAGVMQNPRHLVRRRGQEARLRCSPMKGHSHVYWYRQLPEEGLKFMVYLQKENIIDESGMPKERFSAEFPKEGPSILRIQQVVRGDSAAYFCASPAIQGWNTGELFFGEGSRLTVL.